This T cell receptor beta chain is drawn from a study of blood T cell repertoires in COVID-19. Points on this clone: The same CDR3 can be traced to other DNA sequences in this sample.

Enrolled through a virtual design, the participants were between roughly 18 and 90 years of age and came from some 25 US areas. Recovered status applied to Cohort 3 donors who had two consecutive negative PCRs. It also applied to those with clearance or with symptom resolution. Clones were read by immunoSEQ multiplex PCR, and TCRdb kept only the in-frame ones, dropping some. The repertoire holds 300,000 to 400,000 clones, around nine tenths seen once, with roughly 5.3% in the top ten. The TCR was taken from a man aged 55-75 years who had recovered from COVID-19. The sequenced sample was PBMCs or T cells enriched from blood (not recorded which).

The CDR3, as DNA: TGTGCCAGCTCACCCACTTCATCCACAGATACGCAGTATTTT. As protein: CASSPTSSTDTQYF. V usage is TRBV18 and J usage is TRBJ2-3; D gene ambiguous. CDR1 is KGHSH, CDR2 LQKENI, per germline. The V gene lost 3 bases and the J gene lost 2 bases, with 9 bases spanning the gap. The CDR3 runs 14 residues.